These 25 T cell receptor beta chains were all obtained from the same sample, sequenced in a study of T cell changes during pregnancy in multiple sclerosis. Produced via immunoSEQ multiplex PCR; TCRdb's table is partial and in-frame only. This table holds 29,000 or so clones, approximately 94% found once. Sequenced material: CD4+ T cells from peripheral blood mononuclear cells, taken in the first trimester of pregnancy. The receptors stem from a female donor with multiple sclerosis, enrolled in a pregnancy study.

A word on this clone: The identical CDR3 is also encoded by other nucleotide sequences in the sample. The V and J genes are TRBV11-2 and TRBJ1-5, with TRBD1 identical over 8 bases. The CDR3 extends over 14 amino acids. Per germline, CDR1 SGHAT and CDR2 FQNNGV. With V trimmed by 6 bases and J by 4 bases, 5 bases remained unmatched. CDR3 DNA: TGTGCCAGCAGTTTTGGACAGGGAAATCAGCCCCAGCATTTT. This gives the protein CASSFGQGNQPQHF.

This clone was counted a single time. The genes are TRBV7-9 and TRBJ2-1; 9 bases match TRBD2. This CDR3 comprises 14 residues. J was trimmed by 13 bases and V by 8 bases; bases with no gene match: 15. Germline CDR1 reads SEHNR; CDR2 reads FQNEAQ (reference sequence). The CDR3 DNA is TGTGCCAGCGTTCGGCGCGGGGGGGCTTTCTATCAGTTCTTC. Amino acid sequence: CASVRRGGAFYQFF.

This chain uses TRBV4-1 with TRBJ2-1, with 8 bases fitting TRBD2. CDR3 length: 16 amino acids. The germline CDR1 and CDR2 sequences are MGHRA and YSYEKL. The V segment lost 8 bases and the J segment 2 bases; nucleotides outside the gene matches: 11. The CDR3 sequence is CASGRQTGGTYNEQFF. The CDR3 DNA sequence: TGCGCCAGCGGCCGCCAGACGGGGGGGACCTACAATGAGCAGTTCTTC.

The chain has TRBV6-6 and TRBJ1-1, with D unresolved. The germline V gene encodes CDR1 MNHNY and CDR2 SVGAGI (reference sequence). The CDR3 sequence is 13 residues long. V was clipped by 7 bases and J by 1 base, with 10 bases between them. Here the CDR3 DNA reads TGTGCCAGCACCCTAATTGGGAACACTGAAGCTTTCTTT. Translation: CASTLIGNTEAFF.

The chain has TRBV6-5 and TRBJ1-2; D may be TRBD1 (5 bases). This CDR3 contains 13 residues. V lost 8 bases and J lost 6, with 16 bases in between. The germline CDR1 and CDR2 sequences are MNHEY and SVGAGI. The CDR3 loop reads CASLGGGRDGYTF. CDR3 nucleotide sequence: TGTGCCAGCCTCGGGGGGGGTAGGGATGGCTACACCTTC.

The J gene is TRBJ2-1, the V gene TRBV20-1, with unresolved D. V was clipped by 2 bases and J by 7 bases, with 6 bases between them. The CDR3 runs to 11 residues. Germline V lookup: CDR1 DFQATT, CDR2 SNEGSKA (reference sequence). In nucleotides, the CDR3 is TGCAGTGCTAGAAAGCTAAATGAGCAGTTCTTC. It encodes CSARKLNEQFF.

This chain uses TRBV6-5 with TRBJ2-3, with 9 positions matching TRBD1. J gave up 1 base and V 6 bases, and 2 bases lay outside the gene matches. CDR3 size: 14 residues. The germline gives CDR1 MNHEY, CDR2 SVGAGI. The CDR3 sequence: CASRRQGGTDTQYF. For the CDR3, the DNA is TGTGCCAGCAGGAGACAGGGGGGCACAGATACGCAGTATTTT.

The CDR3 region has the DNA TGTGCCAGCAGCCCAGCGGGGCCAGATACGCAGTATTTT. It specifies CASSPAGPDTQYF. The chain links TRBV7-6 to TRBJ2-3; 7 bases are shared with TRBD2. CDR1 and CDR2 from the germline V gene are SGHVS and FNYEAQ. The junction had 3 bases not matched to a gene; V was cut back by 5 bases and J by 4 bases. This CDR3 is built from 13 residues.

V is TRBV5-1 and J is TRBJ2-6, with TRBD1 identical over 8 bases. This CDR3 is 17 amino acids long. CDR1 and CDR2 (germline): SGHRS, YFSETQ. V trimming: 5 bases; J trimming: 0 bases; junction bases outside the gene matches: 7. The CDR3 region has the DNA TGCGCCAGCAGTTTCGCTACAGGGGGCTCTGGGGCCAACGTCCTGACTTTC. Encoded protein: CASSFATGGSGANVLTF. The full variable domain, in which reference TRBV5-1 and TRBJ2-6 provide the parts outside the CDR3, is KAGVTQTPRYLIKTRGQQVTLSCSPISGHRSVSWYQQTPGQGLQFLFEYFSETQRNKGNFPGRFSGRQFSNSRSEMNVSTLELGDSALYLCASSFATGGSGANVLTFGAGSRLTVL.

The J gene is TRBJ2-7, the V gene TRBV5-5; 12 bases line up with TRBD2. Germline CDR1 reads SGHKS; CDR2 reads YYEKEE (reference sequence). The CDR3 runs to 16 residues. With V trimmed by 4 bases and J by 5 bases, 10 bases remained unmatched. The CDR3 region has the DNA TGTGCCAGCAGCGCCTCACTAGCGGGGGGCGAAAACGAGCAGTACTTC. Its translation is CASSASLAGGENEQYF.

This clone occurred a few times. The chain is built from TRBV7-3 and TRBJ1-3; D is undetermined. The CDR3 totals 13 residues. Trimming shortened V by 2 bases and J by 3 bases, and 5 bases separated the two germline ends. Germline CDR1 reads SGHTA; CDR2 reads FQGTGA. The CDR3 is CASSLSFGNTIYF. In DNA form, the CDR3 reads TGTGCCAGCAGCTTATCGTTTGGAAACACCATATATTTT.

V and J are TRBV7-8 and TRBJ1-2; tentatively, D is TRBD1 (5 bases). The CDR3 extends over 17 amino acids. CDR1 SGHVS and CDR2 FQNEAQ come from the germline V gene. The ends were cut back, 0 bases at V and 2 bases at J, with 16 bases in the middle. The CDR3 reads CASSLATGTRKNYGYTF. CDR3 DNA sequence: TGTGCCAGCAGCTTAGCTACCGGGACTCGAAAGAACTATGGCTACACCTTC.

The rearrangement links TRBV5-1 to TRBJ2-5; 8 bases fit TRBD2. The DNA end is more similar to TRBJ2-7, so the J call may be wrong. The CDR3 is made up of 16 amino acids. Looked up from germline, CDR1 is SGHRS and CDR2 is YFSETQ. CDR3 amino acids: CASSLLEAGGTYEQYF. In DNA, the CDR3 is TGCGCCAGCAGCTTGCTTGAGGCGGGGGGTACCTACGAGCAGTACTTC.

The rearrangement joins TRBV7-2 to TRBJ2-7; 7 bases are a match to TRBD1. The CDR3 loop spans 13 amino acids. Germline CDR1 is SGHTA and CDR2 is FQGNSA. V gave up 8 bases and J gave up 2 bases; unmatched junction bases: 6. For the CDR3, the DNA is TGTGCCAGCTCCTCCCAGGGGGCCTACGAGCAGTACTTC. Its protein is CASSSQGAYEQYF. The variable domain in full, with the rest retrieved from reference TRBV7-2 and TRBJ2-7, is GAGVSQSPSNKVTEKGKDVELRCDPISGHTALYWYRQSLGQGLEFLIYFQGNSAPDKSGLPSDRFSAERTGGSVSTLTIQRTQQEDSAVYLCASSSQGAYEQYFGPGTRLTVT.

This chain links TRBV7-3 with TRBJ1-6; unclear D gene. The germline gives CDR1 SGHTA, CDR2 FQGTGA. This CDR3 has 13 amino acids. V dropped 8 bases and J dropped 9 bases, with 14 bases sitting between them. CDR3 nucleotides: TGTGCCAGCGGGAGGTTTGTGGGTTCACCCCTCCACTTT. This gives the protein CASGRFVGSPLHF.

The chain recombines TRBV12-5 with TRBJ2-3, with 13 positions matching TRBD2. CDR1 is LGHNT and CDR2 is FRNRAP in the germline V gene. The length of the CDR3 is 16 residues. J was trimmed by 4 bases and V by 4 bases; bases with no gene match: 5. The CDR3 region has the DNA TGTGCTAGTGGTTCCGGACTAGCGGGGGCTGCAGATACGCAGTATTTT. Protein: CASGSGLAGAADTQYF.

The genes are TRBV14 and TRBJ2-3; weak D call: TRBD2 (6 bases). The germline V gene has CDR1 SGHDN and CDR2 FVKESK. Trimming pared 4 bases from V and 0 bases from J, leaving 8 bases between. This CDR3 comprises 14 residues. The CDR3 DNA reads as TGTGCCAGCAGCCCGGGACTCAGCACAGATACGCAGTATTTT. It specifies CASSPGLSTDTQYF.

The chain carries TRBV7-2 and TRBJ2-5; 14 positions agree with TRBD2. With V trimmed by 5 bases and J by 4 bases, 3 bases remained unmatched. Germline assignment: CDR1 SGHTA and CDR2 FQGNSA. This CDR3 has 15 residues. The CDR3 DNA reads TGTGCCAGCAGCCGGACTAGCGGGGGGCCAGAGACCCAGTACTTC. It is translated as CASSRTSGGPETQYF.

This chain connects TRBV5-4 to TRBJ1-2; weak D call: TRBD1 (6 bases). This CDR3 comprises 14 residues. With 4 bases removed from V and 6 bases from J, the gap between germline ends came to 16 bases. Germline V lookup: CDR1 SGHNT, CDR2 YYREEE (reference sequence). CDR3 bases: TGTGCCAGCAGCATACAGGGTATCCTGGATGGCTACACCTTC. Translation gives CASSIQGILDGYTF.

This CDR3 is CASSGQGSPLHF. The DNA of the CDR3 is TGTGCCAGCAGCGGACAGGGTTCACCCCTCCACTTT. The chain is built from TRBV7-8 and TRBJ1-6; 8 positions match TRBD1. Germline CDR1 and CDR2: SGHVS and FQNEAQ. The CDR3 consists of 12 residues. V trimming: 5 bases; J trimming: 9 bases; junction bases outside the gene matches: 0.

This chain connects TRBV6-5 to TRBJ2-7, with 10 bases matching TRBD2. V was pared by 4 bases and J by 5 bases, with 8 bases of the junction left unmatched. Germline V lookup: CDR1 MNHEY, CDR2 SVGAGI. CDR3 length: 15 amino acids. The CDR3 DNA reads TGTGCCAGCAGTTCGTTCGGGACTAGCGTCGACGAGCAGTACTTC. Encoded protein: CASSSFGTSVDEQYF.

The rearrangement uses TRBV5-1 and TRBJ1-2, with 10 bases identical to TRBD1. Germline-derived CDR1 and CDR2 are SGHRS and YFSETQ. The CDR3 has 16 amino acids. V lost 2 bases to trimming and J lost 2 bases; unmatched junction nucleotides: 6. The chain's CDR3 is CASSLNKGQGNYGYTF. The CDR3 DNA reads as TGCGCCAGCAGCTTAAACAAGGGACAGGGGAACTATGGCTACACCTTC.

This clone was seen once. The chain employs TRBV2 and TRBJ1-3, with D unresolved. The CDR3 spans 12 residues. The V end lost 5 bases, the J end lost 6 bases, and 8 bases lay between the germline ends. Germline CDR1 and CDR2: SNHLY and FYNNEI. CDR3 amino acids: CASSPSPNTIYF. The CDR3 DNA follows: TGTGCCAGCAGTCCCTCCCCAAACACCATATATTTT.

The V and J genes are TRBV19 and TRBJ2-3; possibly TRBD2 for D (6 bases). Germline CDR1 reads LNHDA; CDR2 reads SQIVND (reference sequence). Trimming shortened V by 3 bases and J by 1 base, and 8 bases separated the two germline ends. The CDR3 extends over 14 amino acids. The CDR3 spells CASSMGGGTDTQYF. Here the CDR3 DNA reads TGTGCCAGTAGTATGGGCGGGGGCACAGATACGCAGTATTTT.

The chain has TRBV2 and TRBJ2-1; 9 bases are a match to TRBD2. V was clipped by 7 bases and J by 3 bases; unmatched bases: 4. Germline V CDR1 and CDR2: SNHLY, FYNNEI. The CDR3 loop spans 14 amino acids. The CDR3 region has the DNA TGTGCCAGCAAGCTAGCGGGGAACTACAATGAGCAGTTCTTC. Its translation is CASKLAGNYNEQFF.